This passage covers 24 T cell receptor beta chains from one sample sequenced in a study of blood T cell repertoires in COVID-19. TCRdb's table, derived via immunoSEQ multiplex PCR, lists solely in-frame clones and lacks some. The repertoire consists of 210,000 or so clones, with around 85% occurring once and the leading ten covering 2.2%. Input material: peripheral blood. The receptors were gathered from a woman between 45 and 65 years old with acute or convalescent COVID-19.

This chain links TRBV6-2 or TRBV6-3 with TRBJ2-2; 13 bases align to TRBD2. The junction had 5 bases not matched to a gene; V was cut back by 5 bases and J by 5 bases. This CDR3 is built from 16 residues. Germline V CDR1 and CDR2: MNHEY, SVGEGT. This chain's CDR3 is CASSAATSGGTGELFF. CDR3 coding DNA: TGTGCCAGCAGTGCAGCGACTAGCGGGGGGACCGGGGAGCTGTTTTTT.

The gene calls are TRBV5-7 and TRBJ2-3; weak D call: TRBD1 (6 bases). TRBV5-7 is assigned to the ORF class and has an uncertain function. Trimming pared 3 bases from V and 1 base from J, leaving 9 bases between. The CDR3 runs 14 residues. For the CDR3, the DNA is TGTGCCAGCAGCTCCAGGGGCGGCACAGATACGCAGTATTTT. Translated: CASSSRGGTDTQYF.

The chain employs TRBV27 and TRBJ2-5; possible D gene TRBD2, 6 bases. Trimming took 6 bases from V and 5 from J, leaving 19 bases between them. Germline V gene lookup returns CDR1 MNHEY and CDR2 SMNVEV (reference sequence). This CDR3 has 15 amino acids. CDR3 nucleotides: TGTGCCAGCAGCCCTTCCGGTTGGGCGGGGGAGACCCAGTACTTC. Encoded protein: CASSPSGWAGETQYF.

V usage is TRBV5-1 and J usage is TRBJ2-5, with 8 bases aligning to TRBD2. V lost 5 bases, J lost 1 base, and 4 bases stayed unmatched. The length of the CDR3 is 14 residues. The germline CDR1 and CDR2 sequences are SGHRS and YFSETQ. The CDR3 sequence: CASSPGGPQETQYF. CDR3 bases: TGCGCCAGCAGTCCGGGAGGGCCCCAAGAGACCCAGTACTTC.

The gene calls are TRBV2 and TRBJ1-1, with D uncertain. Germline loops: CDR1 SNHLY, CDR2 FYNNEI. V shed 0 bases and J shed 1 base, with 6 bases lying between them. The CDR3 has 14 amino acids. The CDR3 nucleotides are TGTGCCAGCAGTGAAGCCAGTAAGAACACTGAAGCTTTCTTT. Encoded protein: CASSEASKNTEAFF.

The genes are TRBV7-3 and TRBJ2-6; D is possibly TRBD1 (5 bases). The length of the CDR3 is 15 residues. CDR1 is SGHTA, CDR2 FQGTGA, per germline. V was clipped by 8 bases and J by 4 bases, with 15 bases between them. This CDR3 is CASHNRFRGANVLTF. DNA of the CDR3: TGTGCCAGCCACAACAGGTTCAGGGGGGCCAACGTCCTGACTTTC.

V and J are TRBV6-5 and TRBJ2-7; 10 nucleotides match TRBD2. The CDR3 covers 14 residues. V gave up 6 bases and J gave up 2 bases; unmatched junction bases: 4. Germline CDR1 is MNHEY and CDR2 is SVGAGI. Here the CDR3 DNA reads TGTGCCAGCAGGCCCGGGACTAGCGCCTACGAGCAGTACTTC. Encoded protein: CASRPGTSAYEQYF.

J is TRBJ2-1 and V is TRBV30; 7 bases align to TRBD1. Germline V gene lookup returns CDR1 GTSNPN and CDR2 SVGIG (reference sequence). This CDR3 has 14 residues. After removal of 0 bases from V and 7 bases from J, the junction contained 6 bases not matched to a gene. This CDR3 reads CAWSVGGLINEQFF. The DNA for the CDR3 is TGTGCCTGGAGTGTAGGGGGCTTAATAAATGAGCAGTTCTTC. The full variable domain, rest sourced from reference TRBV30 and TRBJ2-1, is SQTIHQWPATLVQPVGSPLSLECTVEGTSNPNLYWYRQAAGRGLQLLFYSVGIGQISSEVPQNLSASRPQDRQFILSSKKLLLSDSGFYLCAWSVGGLINEQFFGPGTRLTVL.

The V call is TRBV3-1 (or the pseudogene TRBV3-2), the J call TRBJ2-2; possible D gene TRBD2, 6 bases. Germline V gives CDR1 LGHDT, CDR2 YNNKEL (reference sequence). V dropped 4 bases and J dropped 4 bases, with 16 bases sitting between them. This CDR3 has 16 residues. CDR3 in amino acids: CASSRDSPWGTGELFF. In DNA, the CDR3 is TGTGCCAGCAGCCGGGACTCTCCCTGGGGCACCGGGGAGCTGTTTTTT.

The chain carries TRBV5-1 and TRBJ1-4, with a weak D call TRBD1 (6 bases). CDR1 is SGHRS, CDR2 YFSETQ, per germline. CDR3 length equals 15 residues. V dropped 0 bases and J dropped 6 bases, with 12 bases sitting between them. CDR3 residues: CASSLAGGPHEKLFF. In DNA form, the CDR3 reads TGCGCCAGCAGCTTGGCCGGGGGGCCTCATGAAAAACTGTTTTTT. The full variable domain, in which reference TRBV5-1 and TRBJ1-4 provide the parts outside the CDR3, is KAGVTQTPRYLIKTRGQQVTLSCSPISGHRSVSWYQQTPGQGLQFLFEYFSETQRNKGNFPGRFSGRQFSNSRSEMNVSTLELGDSALYLCASSLAGGPHEKLFFGSGTQLSVL.

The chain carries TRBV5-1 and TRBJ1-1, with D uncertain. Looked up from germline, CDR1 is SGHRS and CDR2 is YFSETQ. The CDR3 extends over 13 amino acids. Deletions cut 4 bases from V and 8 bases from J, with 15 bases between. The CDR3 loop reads CASSRLGPEEAFF. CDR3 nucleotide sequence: TGCGCCAGCAGCCGGCTAGGCCCAGAGGAAGCTTTCTTT.

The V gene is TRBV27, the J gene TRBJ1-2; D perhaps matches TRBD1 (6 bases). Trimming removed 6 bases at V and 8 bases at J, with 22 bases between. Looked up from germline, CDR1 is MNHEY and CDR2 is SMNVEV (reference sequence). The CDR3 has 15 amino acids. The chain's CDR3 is CASSQTWTEGNGYTF. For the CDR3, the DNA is TGTGCCAGCAGCCAAACCTGGACAGAGGGGAACGGCTACACCTTC.

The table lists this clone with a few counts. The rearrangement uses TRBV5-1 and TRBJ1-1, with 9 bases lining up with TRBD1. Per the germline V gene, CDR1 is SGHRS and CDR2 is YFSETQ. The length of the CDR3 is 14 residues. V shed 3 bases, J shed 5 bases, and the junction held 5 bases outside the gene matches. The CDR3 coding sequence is TGCGCCAGCAGCTCCGGACAGGGGCAGACTGAAGCTTTCTTT. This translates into CASSSGQGQTEAFF.

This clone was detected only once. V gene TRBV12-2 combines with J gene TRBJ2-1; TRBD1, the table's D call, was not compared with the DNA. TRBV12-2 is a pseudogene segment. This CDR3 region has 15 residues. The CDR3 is CASRPGRASYNEQFF. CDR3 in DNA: TGTGCAAGTCGCCCCGGCAGGGCTTCCTACAATGAGCAGTTCTTC.

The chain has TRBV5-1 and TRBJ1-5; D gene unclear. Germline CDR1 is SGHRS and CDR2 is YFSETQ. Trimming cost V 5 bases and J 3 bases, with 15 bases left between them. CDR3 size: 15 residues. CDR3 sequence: CASRREAGVNQPQHF. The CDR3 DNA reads TGCGCCAGCAGAAGGGAGGCCGGCGTCAATCAGCCCCAGCATTTT. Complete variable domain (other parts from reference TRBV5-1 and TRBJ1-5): KAGVTQTPRYLIKTRGQQVTLSCSPISGHRSVSWYQQTPGQGLQFLFEYFSETQRNKGNFPGRFSGRQFSNSRSEMNVSTLELGDSALYLCASRREAGVNQPQHFGDGTRLSIL.

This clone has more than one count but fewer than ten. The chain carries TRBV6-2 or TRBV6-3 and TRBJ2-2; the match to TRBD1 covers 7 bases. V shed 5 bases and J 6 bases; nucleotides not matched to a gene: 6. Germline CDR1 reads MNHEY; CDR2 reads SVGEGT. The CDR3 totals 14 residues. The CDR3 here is CASSDRVGAGELFF. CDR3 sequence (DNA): TGTGCCAGCAGTGACAGGGTTGGAGCCGGGGAGCTGTTTTTT.

This chain's CDR3 is CASSPGVLAGEETQYF. The CDR3 region has the DNA TGTGCCAGCAGCCCTGGAGTGCTAGCGGGGGAAGAGACCCAGTACTTC. This chain links TRBV7-2 with TRBJ2-5, with 10 bases matching TRBD2. The V segment lost 5 bases and the J segment 3 bases; nucleotides outside the gene matches: 9. The CDR3 is 16 amino acids. The germline CDR1 and CDR2 sequences are SGHTA and FQGNSA.

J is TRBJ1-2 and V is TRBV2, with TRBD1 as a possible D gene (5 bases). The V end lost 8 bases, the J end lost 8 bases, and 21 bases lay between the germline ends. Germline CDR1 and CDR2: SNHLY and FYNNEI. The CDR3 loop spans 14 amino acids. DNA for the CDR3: TGTGCCAGCCTAGTAGGAGAAGGGGTCGGCGGCTACACCTTC. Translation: CASLVGEGVGGYTF.

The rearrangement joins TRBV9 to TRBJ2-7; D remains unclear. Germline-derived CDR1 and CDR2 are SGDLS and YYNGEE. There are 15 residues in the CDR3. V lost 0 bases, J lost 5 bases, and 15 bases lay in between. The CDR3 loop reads CASSVVGRPLDEQYF. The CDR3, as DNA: TGTGCCAGCAGCGTAGTTGGCAGGCCTTTGGACGAGCAGTACTTC.

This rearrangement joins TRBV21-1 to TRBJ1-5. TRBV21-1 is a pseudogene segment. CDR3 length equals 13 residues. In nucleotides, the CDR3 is TGTGCCAGCAGCACCCGGGGGGATCAGCCCCAGCATTTT. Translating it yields CASSTRGDQPQHF.

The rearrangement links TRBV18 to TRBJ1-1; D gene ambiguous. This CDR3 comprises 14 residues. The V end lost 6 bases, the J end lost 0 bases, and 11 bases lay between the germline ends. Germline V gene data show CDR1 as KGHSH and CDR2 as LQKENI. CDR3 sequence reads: CASSPTVMNTEAFF. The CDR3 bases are TGTGCCAGCTCTCCAACAGTTATGAACACTGAAGCTTTCTTT. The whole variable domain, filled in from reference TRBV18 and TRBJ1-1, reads NAGVMQNPRHLVRRRGQEARLRCSPMKGHSHVYWYRQLPEEGLKFMVYLQKENIIDESGMPKERFSAEFPKEGPSILRIQQVVRGDSAAYFCASSPTVMNTEAFFGQGTRLTVV.

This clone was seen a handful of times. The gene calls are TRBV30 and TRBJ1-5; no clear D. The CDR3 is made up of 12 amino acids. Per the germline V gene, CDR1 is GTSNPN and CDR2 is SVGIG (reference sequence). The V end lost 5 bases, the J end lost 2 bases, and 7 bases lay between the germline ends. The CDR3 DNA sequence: TGTGCCTGGGAGAGGGGCAATCAGCCCCAGCATTTT. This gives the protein CAWERGNQPQHF.

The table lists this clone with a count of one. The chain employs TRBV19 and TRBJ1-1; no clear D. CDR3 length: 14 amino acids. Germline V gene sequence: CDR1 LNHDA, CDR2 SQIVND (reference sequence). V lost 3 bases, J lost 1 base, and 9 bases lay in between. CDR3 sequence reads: CASSIWSRNTEAFF. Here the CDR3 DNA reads TGTGCCAGTAGTATCTGGAGCAGGAACACTGAAGCTTTCTTT.

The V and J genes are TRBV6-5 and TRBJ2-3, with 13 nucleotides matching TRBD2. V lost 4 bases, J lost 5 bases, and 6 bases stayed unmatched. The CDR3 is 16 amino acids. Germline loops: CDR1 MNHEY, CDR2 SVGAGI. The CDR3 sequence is CASSSRTSGGVDTQYF. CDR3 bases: TGTGCCAGCAGTTCCCGGACTAGCGGGGGAGTAGATACGCAGTATTTT.